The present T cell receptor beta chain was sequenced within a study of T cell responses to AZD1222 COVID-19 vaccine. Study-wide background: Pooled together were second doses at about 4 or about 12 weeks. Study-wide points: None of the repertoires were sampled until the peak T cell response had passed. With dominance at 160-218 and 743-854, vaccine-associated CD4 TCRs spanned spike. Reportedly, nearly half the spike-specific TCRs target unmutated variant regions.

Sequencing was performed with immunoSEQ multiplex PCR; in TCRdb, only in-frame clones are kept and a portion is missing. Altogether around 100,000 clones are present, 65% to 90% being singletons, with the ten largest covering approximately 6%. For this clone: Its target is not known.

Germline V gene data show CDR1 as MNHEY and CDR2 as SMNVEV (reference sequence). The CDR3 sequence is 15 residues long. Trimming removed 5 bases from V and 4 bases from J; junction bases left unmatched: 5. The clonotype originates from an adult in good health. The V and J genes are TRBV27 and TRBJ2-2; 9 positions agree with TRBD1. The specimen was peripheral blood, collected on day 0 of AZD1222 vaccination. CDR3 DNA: TGTGCCAGCAGTATCACAGGGGGCCTCACCGGGGAGCTGTTTTTT. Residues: CASSITGGLTGELFF.